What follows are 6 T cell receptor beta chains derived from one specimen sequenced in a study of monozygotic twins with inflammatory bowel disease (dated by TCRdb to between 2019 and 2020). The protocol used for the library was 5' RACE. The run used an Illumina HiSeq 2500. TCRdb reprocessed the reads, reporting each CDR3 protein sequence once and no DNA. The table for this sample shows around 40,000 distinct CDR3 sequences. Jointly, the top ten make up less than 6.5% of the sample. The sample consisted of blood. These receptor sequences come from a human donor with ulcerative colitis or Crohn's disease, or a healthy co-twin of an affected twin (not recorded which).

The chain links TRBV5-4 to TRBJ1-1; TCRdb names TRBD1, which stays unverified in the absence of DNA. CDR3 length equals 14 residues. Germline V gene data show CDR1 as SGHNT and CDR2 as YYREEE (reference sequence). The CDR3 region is CASSLYRESTEAFF.

The CDR3 loop reads CASSQGPGVSTDTQYF. The chain couples TRBV14 to TRBJ2-3; TCRdb reports TRBD1, a call that lacks DNA to check it against. CDR3 length equals 16 residues. In germline, CDR1 is SGHDN, CDR2 FVKESK.

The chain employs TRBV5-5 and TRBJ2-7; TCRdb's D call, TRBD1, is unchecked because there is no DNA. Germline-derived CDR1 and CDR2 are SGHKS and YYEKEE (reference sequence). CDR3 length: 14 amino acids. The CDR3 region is CASSLNRVPYEQYF.

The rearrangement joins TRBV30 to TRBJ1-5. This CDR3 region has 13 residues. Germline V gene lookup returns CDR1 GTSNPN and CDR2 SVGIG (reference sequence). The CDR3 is CAWSTQDNQPQHF.

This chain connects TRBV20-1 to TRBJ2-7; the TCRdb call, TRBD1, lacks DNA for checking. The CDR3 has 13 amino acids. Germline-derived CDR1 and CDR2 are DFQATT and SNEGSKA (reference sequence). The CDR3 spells CSALGQQTYEQYF.

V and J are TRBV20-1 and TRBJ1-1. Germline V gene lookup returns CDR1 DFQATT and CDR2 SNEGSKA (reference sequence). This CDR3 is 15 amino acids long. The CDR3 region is CSARGPPAGDTEAFF.